The source of this T cell receptor (beta chain) is a study of cytomegalovirus exposure and HLA in healthy donors. Findings and caveats of the study: Most TCR sequences were seen very rarely across donors, but some public TCRs occurred in many. The CMV antigen specificity of a few CMV-associated chains was confirmed through in vitro analysis.

Amplification used 60 Vbeta primers and 13 Jbeta primers. Sequenced by immunoSEQ multiplex PCR; TCRdb stores in-frame clones only, minus some. The table records about 140,000 clones, 65% to 80% of them present only once. Notes on this clone: What it recognizes is unknown.

Unrecorded immune exposures were likely, despite nominal health at sampling. Per germline, CDR1 SQVTM and CDR2 ANQGSEA. V gave up 5 bases and J gave up 1 base; unmatched junction bases: 9. The CDR3 runs to 15 residues. The clonotype was recovered from a woman aged 45-59 years in good health and CMV-seropositive. Source material: PBMCs. The chain carries TRBV29-1 and TRBJ2-5, with TRBD1 identical over 8 bases. CDR3 DNA sequence: TGCAGCGTTCCCCAGACAGGGGCTATCCAAGAGACCCAGTACTTC. This encodes CSVPQTGAIQETQYF.